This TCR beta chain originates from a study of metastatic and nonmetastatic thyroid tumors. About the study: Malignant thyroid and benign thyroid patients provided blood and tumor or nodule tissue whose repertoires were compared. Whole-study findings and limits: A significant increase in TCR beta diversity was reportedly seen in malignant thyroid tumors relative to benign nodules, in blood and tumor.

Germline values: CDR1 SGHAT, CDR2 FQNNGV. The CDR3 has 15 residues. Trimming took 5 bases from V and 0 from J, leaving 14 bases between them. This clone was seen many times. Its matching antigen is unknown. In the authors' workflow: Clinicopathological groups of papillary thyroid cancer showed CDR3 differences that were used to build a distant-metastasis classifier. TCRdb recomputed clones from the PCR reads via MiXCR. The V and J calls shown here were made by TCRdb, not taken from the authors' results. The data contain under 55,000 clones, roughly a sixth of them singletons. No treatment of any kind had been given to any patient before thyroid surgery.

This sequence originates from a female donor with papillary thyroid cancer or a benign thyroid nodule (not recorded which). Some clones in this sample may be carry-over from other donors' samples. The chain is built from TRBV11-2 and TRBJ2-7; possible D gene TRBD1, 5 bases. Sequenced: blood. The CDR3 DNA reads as TGTGCCAGCAGCCATCTAAAGGGGAACTCCTACGAGCAGTACTTC. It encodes CASSHLKGNSYEQYF.